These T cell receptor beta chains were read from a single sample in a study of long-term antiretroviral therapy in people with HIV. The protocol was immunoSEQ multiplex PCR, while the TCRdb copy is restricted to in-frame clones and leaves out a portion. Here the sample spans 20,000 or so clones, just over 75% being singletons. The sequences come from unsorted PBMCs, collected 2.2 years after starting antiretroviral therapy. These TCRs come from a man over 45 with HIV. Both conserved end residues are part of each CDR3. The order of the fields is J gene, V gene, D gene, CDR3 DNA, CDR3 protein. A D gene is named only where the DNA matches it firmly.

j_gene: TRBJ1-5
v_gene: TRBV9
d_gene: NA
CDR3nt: TGTGCCAGCAGCGTAGGGGGGGCGAGCAATCAGCCCCAGCATTTT
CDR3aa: CASSVGGASNQPQHF

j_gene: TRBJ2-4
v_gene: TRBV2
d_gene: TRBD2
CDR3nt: TGTGCCAGCCGGGGTCAGCGGGAGGGGGGAAACATTCAGTACTTC
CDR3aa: CASRGQREGGNIQYF

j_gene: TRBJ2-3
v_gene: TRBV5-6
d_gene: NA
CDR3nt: TGTGCCAGCACCTTGACTAGAGAGGCGCAGTATTTT
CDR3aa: CASTLTREAQYF

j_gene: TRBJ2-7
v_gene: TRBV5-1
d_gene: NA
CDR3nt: TGCGCCAGCAGCTTGGAGAGTTACGAGCAGTACTTC
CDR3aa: CASSLESYEQYF

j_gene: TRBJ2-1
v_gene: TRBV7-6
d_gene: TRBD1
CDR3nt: TGTGCCAGCAGCGCCGACAGGGATGTTGGGCAGTTCTTC
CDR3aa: CASSADRDVGQFF

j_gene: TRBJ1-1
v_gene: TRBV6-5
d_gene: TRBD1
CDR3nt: TGTGCCAGCAGAGTAAACTTAGGACAGGGATCCGCTTTCTTT
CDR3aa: CASRVNLGQGSAFF

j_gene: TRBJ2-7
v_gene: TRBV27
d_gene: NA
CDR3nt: TGTGCCAGCAGGGGACTTTGGGGCTCCTACGAGCAGTACTTC
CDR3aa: CASRGLWGSYEQYF

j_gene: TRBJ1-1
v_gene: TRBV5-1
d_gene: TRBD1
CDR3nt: TGCGCCAGCAGCTTGGATGGACAGGGGAGGACTGAAGCTTTCTTT
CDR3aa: CASSLDGQGRTEAFF

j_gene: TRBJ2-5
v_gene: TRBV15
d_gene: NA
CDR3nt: TGTGCCACCAGCAGAGGAGAGACCCAGTACTTC
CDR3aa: CATSRGETQYF

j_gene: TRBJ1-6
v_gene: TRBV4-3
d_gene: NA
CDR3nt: TGCGCCAGCAGCCAAGGGGGATTCAACTCACCCCTCCACTTT
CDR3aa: CASSQGGFNSPLHF

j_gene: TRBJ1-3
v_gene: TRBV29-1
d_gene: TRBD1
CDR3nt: TGCAGCGTTGCGGACAGGGCTTACGCTGGAAACACCATATATTTT
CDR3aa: CSVADRAYAGNTIYF

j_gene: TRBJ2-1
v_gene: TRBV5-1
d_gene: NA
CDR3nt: TGCGCCAGCAGCTCACAGGGGGGGGTCCGTGAGCAGTTCTTC
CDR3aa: CASSSQGGVREQFF

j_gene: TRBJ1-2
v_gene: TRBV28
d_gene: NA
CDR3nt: TGTGCCAGCAGGGAAGGGGGACCACGTTTCGGGTACACCTTC
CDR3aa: CASREGGPRFGYTF

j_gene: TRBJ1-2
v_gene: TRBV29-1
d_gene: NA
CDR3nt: TGCAGCGTAGGCAGTGGGGTGATAGGCGGCTACACCTTC
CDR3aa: CSVGSGVIGGYTF

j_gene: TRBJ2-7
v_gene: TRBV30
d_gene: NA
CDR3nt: TGTGCCTGGAGCGTCCAGGGCTACGAGCAGTACTTC
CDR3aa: CAWSVQGYEQYF

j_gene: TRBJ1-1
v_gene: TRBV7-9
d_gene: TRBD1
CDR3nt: TGTGCCAGCAGCCCCGGGGACAGGGGGCTTGGTGAAGCTTTCTTT
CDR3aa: CASSPGDRGLGEAFF

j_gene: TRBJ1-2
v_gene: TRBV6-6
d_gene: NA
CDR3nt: TGTGCCAGCAGTTACTATTCAACTAACTATGGCTACACCTTC
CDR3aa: CASSYYSTNYGYTF

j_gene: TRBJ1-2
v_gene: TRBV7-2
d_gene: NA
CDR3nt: TGTGCCAGCAGCCGTGACAGTAGCTATGGCTACACCTTC
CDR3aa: CASSRDSSYGYTF

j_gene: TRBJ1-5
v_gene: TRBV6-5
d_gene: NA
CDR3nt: TGTGCCAGCAGTCTTAGACAGCTTCAGCCCCAGCATTTT
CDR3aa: CASSLRQLQPQHF

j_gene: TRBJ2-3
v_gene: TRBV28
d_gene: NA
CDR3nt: TGTGCCAGCAGTTTAACGCGACTTGGGGTTGGTACGCAGTATTTT
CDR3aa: CASSLTRLGVGTQYF

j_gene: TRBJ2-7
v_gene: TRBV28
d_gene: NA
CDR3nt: TGTGCCAGCAGTTTACGGGCGGTAGGCGAGCAGTACTTC
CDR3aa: CASSLRAVGEQYF

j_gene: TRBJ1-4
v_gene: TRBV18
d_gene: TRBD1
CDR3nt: TGTGCCAGCTCACCTGGACAGGCCCAACTTAATGAAAAACTGTTTTTT
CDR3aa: CASSPGQAQLNEKLFF

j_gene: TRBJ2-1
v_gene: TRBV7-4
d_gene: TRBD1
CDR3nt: TGTGCCAGCAGCTCAGCACAGGGGGGCAGGCTTTTGTTTTACAATGAGCAGTTCTTC
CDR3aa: CASSSAQGGRLLFYNEQFF

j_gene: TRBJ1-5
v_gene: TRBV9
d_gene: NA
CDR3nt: TGTGCCAGCAGCGGGGACGGCTATAGCAATCAGCCCCAGCATTTT
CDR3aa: CASSGDGYSNQPQHF

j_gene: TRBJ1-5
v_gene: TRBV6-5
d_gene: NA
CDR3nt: TGTGCCCCTACCCAGGCACCTAGTAGCAATCAGCCCCAGCATTTT
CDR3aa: CAPTQAPSSNQPQHF

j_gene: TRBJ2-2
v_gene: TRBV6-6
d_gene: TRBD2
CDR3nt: TGTGCCAGCACCCCTAGCGGAGGCACCGGGGAGCTGTTTTTT
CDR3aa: CASTPSGGTGELFF

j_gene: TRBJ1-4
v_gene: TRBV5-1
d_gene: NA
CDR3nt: TGCGCCAGCAGCAGCCTTCGCGGGGAAAAACTGTTTTTT
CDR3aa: CASSSLRGEKLFF

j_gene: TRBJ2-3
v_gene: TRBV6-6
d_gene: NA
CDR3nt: TGTGCCAGCAGTTTTAGACTGCTGGAAGATACGCAGTATTTT
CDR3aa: CASSFRLLEDTQYF

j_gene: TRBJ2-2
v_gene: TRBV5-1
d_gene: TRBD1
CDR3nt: TGCGCCAGCAGCCTTCACGACAGGGGGCTAAACACCGGGGAGCTGTTTTTT
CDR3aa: CASSLHDRGLNTGELFF

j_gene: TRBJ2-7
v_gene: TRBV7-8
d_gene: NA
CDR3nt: TGTGCCAGCAGCGCAACGGTCTCCTACGAGCAGTACTTC
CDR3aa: CASSATVSYEQYF

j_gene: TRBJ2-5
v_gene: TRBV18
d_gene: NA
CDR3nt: TGTGCCAGCTCACCATTGTACGATGAGACCCAGTACTTC
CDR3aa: CASSPLYDETQYF

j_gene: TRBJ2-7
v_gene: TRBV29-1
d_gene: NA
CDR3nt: TGCAGCGTTTCCGGGGGAACGAAAAGGAACTACGAGCAGTACTTC
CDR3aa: CSVSGGTKRNYEQYF